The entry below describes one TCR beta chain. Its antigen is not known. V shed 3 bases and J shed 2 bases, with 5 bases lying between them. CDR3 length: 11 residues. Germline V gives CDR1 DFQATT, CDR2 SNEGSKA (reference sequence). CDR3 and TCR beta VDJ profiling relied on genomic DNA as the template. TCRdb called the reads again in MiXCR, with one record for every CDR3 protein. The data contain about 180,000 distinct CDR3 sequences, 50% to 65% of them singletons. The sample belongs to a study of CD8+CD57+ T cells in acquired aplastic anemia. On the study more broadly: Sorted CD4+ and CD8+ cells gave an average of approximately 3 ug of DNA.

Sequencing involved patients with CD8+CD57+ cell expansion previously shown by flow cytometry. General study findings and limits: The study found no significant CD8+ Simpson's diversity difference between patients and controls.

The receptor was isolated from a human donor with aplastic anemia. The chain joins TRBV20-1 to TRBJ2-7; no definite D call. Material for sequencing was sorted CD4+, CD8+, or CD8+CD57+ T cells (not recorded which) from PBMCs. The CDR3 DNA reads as TGCAGTGCTAGCGGAACCTACGAGCAGTACTTC. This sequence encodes CSASGTYEQYF.